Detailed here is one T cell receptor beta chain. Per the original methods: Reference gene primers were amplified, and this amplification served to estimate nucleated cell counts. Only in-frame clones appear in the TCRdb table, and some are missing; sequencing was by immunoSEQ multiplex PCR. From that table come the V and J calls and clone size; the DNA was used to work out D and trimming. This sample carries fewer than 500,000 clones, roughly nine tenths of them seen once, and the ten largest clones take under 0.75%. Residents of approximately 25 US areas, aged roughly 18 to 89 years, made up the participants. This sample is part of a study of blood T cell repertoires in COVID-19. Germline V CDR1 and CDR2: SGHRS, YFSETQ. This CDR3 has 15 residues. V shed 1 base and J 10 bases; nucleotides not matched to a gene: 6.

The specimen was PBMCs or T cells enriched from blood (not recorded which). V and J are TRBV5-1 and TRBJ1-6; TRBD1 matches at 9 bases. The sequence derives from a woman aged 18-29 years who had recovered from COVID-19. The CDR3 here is CASSLLGTGKSPLHF. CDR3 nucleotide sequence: TGCGCCAGCAGCTTGCTAGGGACAGGGAAATCACCCCTCCACTTT. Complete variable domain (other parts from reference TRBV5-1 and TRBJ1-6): KAGVTQTPRYLIKTRGQQVTLSCSPISGHRSVSWYQQTPGQGLQFLFEYFSETQRNKGNFPGRFSGRQFSNSRSEMNVSTLELGDSALYLCASSLLGTGKSPLHFGNGTRLTVT.